Following are 16 T cell receptor beta chains from one sample sequenced in a study of control samples from healthy donors and cancer patients (dated by TCRdb to the early 2020s). Preparation of the library involved the immunoSEQ multiplex PCR assay. TCRdb retrieved this table from immuneACCESS and kept in-frame rearrangements only. Not all clones are present; in checked studies, unresolved V genes account for under half, and no reason is known for the remainder. This sample is represented by 100,000 to 150,000 clones; just under 90% of them were singletons. Around 6.9% of the sample rests with the top ten. Sequences were obtained from PBMCs. The receptor source for this set is a man aged 45-65 years with head and neck cancer.

V and J are TRBV9 and TRBJ2-1, with D unclear. There are 16 residues in the CDR3. Trimming took off 0 bases at V and 0 bases at J, with 10 bases between the two ends. CDR1 is SGDLS and CDR2 is YYNGEE in the germline V gene. CDR3 sequence (DNA): TGTGCCAGCAGCGTAGGTGTGTTAGCCTCCTACAATGAGCAGTTCTTC. It encodes CASSVGVLASYNEQFF.

The chain carries TRBV19 and TRBJ2-7, with TRBD2 matching 10 bases. CDR3 size: 14 residues. V dropped 10 bases and J dropped 3; count of bases not matched to a gene: 9. The germline gives CDR1 LNHDA, CDR2 SQIVND (reference sequence). CDR3 nucleotides: TGTGCCACCGAAGATAGCGGGAGGAACTACGAGCAGTACTTC. Residues: CATEDSGRNYEQYF.

The V call is TRBV28, the J call TRBJ1-5; possible D gene TRBD1, 5 bases. The V and J ends lost 6 bases and 3 bases respectively, with 12 bases between them. The CDR3 has 14 residues. Germline CDR1 and CDR2: MDHEN and SYDVKM. CDR3 protein: CASSPGGTNQPQHF. In DNA, the CDR3 is TGTGCCAGCAGCCCCGGGGGGACCAATCAGCCCCAGCATTTT.

The chain uses TRBV6-5 and TRBJ2-7, with D unresolved. CDR1 is MNHEY, CDR2 SVGAGI, per germline. V was pared by 6 bases and J by 7 bases, with 13 bases between. This CDR3 is 12 amino acids long. The CDR3 DNA reads TGTGCCAGCAGAACCGACGGCCTGGAGCAGTACTTC. Its protein product is CASRTDGLEQYF.

The V call is TRBV27, the J call TRBJ2-7; tentative D call: TRBD2 (5 bases). Germline-derived CDR1 and CDR2 are MNHEY and SMNVEV (reference sequence). This CDR3 region has 13 residues. Trimming took 4 bases from V and 6 from J, leaving 13 bases between them. CDR3 coding DNA: TGTGCCAGCAGTTATTGGCCTAGCAGCGAGCAGTACTTC. Protein: CASSYWPSSEQYF.

This clone was observed a single time. The V gene is TRBV28, the J gene TRBJ2-1; TRBD2 agrees at 9 bases. J gave up 7 bases and V 6 bases, and 13 bases lay outside the gene matches. The germline gives CDR1 MDHEN, CDR2 SYDVKM. This CDR3 is 16 amino acids long. The chain's CDR3 is CASRFGRSGSKNEQFF. The CDR3 DNA is TGTGCCAGCAGATTCGGGCGTAGCGGGAGTAAAAATGAGCAGTTCTTC.

The count of this clone is one. V and J are TRBV9 and TRBJ2-7; the match to TRBD2 covers 11 bases. Germline lookup yields CDR1 SGDLS and CDR2 YYNGEE. The CDR3 contains 15 residues. V shed 3 bases, J shed 2 bases, and the junction held 4 bases outside the gene matches. DNA for the CDR3: TGTGCCAGCAGCGGGGGGACTAGCGGAGCCTACGAGCAGTACTTC. Its translation is CASSGGTSGAYEQYF. Filled out from reference TRBV9 and TRBJ2-7, the complete variable domain reads DSGVTQTPKHLITATGQRVTLRCSPRSGDLSVYWYQQSLDQGLQFLIQYYNGEERAKGNILERFSAQQFPDLHSELNLSSLELGDSALYFCASSGGTSGAYEQYFGPGTRLTVT.

The chain uses TRBV7-7 and TRBJ2-2, with TRBD2 matching 15 bases. From germline, CDR1 is SSHAT and CDR2 FNYEAQ (reference sequence). Trimming took 5 bases from V and 6 from J; bases not matched to a gene: 4. The CDR3 has 16 amino acids. CDR3 loop: CASSLRTSGGAGELFF. CDR3 nucleotide sequence: TGTGCCAGCAGCCTTCGGACTAGCGGGGGGGCCGGGGAGCTGTTTTTT.

Notes on this clone: Other DNA sequences from this sample encode an identical CDR3 as well. The chain employs TRBV18 and TRBJ1-2; 7 bases map to TRBD1. The CDR3 extends over 14 amino acids. Germline V gene data show CDR1 as KGHSH and CDR2 as LQKENI. After removal of 3 bases from V and 2 bases from J, the junction contained 3 bases not matched to a gene. The DNA for the CDR3 is TGTGCCAGCTCACCCCCAGGGGGAAACTATGGCTACACCTTC. The encoded protein is CASSPPGGNYGYTF.

The chain couples TRBV5-6 to TRBJ1-1; possibly TRBD1 for D (6 bases). The CDR3 sequence is 14 residues long. V lost 4 bases to trimming and J lost 3 bases, with 13 bases between them. Per germline, CDR1 SGHDT and CDR2 YYEEEE. Here the CDR3 reads CASSEQGFYTEAFF. CDR3 in DNA: TGTGCCAGCAGCGAACAGGGTTTTTACACTGAAGCTTTCTTT.

This chain joins TRBV7-2 and TRBJ2-5; possibly TRBD2 for D (7 bases). This CDR3 comprises 16 residues. The V gene lost 0 bases and the J gene lost 7 bases, with 18 bases spanning the gap. Germline CDR1 and CDR2: SGHTA and FQGNSA. CDR3 coding DNA: TGTGCCAGCAGCTTAGCCTTTTCAGGGGCGGGGGCGACCCAGTACTTC. It is translated as CASSLAFSGAGATQYF.

The chain is built from TRBV7-2 and TRBJ1-6, with D hard to call. V shed 1 base and J shed 15 bases, with 10 bases lying between them. The germline CDR1 and CDR2 sequences are SGHTA and FQGNSA. The CDR3 totals 12 residues. The CDR3 DNA follows: TGTGCCAGCAGCTTAGATAAAGGCCGCCTCCACTTT. Protein sequence: CASSLDKGRLHF.

V and J are TRBV4-1 and TRBJ2-7, with 7 bases lining up with TRBD1. J was trimmed by 3 bases and V by 4 bases; bases with no gene match: 21. The CDR3 runs to 19 residues. Germline CDR1 MGHRA, CDR2 YSYEKL. The CDR3 loop is CASSPQWDRWPQYNYEQYF. The CDR3, as DNA: TGCGCCAGCAGCCCGCAATGGGACAGATGGCCCCAATACAACTACGAGCAGTACTTC.

J is TRBJ1-1 and V is TRBV3-1 (or the pseudogene TRBV3-2), with D hard to call. CDR1 and CDR2 from the germline V gene are LGHDT and YNNKEL (reference sequence). This CDR3 contains 15 residues. V was clipped by 0 bases and J by 5 bases, with 13 bases between them. CDR3 sequence: CASSQDPRDGTEAFF. The CDR3 DNA reads TGTGCCAGCAGCCAAGATCCCAGAGACGGGACTGAAGCTTTCTTT.

This CDR3 is CASSVGLTGGHNYGYTF. CDR3 DNA: TGTGCCAGCAGCGTAGGACTGACGGGGGGACATAACTATGGCTACACCTTC. V is TRBV9 and J is TRBJ1-2; D perhaps matches TRBD1 (6 bases). Germline lookup yields CDR1 SGDLS and CDR2 YYNGEE. CDR3 length: 17 residues. V was pared by 0 bases and J by 1 base, with 16 bases between.

The chain combines TRBV5-1 with TRBJ1-1, with a weak D call TRBD1 (5 bases). The CDR3 extends over 17 amino acids. Trimming stripped 0 bases from V and 6 bases from J, with 21 bases between. The V gene's germline CDR1 is SGHRS and CDR2 YFSETQ. CDR3 residues: CASSLDHQGWDRAEAFF. The CDR3 DNA sequence: TGCGCCAGCAGCTTGGATCATCAGGGATGGGATCGCGCTGAAGCTTTCTTT.